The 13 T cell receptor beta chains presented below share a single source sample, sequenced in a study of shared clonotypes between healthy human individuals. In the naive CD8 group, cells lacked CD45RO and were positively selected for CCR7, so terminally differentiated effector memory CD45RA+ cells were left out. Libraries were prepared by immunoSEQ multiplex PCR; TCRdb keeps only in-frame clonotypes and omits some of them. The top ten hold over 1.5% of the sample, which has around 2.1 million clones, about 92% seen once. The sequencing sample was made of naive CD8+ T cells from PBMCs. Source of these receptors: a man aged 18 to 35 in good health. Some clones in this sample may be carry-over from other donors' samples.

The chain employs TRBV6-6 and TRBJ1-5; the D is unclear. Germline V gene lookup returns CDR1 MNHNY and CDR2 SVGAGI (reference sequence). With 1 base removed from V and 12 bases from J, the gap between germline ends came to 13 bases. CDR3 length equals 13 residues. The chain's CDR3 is CASSYFRDILQHF. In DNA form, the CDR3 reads TGTGCCAGCAGTTACTTCCGGGATATCCTCCAGCATTTT.

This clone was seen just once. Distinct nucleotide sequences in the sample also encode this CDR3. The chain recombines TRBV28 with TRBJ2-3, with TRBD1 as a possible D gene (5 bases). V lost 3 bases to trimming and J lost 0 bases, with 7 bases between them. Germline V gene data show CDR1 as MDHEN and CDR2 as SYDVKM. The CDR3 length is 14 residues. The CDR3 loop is CASSFQGSTDTQYF. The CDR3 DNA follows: TGTGCCAGCAGTTTTCAGGGAAGCACAGATACGCAGTATTTT.

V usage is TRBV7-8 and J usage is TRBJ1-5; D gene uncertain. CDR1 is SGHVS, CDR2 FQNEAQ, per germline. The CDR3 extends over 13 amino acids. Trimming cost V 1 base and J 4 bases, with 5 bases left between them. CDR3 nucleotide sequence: TGTGCCAGCAGCTTAGGAAAAAATCAGCCCCAGCATTTT. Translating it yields CASSLGKNQPQHF.

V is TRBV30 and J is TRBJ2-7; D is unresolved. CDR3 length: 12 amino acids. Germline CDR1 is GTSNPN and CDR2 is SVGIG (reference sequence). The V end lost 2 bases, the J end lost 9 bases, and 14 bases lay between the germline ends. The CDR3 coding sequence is TGTGCCTGGAGTTCTCCCTCGTTGGGGCAGTACTTC. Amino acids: CAWSSPSLGQYF.

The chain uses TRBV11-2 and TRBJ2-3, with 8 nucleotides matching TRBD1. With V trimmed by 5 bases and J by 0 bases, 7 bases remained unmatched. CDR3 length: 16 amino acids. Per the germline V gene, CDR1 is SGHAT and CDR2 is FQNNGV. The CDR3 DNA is TGTGCCAGCAGCCCCCGGACAGGGAAGAGCACAGATACGCAGTATTTT. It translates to CASSPRTGKSTDTQYF.

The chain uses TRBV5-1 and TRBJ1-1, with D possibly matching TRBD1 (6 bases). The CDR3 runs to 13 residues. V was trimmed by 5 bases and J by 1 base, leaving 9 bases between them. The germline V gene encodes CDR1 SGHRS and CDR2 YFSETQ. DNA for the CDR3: TGCGCCAGCAGGGGAGGGGGGAACACTGAAGCTTTCTTT. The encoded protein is CASRGGGNTEAFF. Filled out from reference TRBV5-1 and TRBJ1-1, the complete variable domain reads KAGVTQTPRYLIKTRGQQVTLSCSPISGHRSVSWYQQTPGQGLQFLFEYFSETQRNKGNFPGRFSGRQFSNSRSEMNVSTLELGDSALYLCASRGGGNTEAFFGQGTRLTVV.

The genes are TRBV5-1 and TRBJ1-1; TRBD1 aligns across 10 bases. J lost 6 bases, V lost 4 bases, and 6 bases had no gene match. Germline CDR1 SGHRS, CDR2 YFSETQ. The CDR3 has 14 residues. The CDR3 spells CASSTGQGIAEAFF. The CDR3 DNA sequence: TGCGCCAGCAGCACGGGACAGGGGATAGCTGAAGCTTTCTTT.

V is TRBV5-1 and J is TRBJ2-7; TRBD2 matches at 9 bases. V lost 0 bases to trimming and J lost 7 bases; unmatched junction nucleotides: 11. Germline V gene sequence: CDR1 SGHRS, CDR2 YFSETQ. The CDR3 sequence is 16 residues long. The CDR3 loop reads CASSLDIAGVLWEQYF. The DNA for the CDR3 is TGCGCCAGCAGCTTGGATATAGCGGGAGTTCTTTGGGAGCAGTACTTC. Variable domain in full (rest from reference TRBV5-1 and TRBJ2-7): KAGVTQTPRYLIKTRGQQVTLSCSPISGHRSVSWYQQTPGQGLQFLFEYFSETQRNKGNFPGRFSGRQFSNSRSEMNVSTLELGDSALYLCASSLDIAGVLWEQYFGPGTRLTVT.

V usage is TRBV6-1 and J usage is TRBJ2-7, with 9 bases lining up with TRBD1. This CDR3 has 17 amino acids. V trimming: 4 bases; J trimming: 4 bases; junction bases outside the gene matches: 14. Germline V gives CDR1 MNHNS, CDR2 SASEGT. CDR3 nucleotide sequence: TGTGCCAGCAGTGGCCCGGGCCCGGGACAGGGATGGTACGAGCAGTACTTC. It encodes CASSGPGPGQGWYEQYF.

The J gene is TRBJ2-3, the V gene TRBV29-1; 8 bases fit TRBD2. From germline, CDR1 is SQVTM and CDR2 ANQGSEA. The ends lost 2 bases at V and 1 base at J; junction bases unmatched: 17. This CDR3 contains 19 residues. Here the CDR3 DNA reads TGCAGCGTTGAACTAACACTTAGCGGGATCGCAGCAGGCACAGATACGCAGTATTTT. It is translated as CSVELTLSGIAAGTDTQYF.

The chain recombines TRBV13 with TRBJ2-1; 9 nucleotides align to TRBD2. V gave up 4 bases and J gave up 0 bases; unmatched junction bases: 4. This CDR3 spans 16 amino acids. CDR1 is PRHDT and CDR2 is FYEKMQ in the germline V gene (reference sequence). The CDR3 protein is CASSSREGSSYNEQFF. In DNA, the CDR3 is TGTGCCAGCAGCTCGCGGGAGGGCAGCTCCTACAATGAGCAGTTCTTC.

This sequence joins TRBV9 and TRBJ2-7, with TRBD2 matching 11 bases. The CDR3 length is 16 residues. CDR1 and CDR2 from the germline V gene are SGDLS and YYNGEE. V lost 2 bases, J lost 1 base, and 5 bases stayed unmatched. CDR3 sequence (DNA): TGTGCCAGCAGCGTCGGAGGACTAGCGGGTTCCTACGAGCAGTACTTC. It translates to CASSVGGLAGSYEQYF.

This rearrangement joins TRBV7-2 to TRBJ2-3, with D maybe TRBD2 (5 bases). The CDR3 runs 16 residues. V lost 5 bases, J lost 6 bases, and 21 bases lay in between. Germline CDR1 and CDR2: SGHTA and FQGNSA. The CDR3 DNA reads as TGTGCCAGCAGCGACAACCCGGGATTGTCTTCGGATACGCAGTATTTT. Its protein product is CASSDNPGLSSDTQYF.